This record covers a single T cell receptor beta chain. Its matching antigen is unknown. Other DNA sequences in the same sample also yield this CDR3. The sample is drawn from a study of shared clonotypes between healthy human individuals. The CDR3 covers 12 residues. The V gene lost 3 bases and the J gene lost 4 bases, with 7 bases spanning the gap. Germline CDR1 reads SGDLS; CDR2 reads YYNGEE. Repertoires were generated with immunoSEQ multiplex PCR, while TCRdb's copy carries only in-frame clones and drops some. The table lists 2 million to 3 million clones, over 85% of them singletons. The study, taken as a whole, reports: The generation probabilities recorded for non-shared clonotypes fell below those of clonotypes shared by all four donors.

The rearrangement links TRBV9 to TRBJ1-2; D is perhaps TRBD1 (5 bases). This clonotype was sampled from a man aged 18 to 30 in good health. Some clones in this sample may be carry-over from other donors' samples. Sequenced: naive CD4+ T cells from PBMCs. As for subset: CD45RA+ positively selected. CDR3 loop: CASSGGSYGYTF. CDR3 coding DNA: TGTGCCAGCAGCGGGGGGAGCTATGGCTACACCTTC.